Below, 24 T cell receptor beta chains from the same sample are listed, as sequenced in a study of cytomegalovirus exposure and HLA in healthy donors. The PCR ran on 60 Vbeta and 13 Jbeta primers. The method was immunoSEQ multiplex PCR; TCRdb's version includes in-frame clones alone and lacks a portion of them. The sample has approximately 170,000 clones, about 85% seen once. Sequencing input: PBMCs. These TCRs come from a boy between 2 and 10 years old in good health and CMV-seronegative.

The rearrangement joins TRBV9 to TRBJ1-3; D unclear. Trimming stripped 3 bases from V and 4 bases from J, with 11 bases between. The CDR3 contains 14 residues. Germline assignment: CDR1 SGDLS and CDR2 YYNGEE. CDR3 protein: CASSALDSGNTIYF. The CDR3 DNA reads TGTGCCAGCAGCGCCTTAGATTCCGGAAACACCATATATTTT.

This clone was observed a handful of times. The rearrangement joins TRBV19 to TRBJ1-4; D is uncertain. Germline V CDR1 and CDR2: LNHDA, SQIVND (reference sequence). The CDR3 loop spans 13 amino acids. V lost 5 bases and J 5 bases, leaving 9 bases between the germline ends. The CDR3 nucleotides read TGTGCCAGTAGTGTACAGCTAAATGAAAAACTGTTTTTT. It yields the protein CASSVQLNEKLFF.

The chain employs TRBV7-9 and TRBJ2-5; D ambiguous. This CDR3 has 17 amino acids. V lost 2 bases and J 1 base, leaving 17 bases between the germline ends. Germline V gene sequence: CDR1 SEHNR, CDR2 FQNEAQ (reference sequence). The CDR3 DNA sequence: TGTGCCAGCAGCTTACGAGGCAGTCAGAATCTCCAAGAGACCCAGTACTTC. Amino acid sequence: CASSLRGSQNLQETQYF. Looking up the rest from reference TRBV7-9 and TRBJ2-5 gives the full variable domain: DTGVSQNPRHKITKRGQNVTFRCDPISEHNRLYWYRQTLGQGPEFLTYFQNEAQLEKSRLLSDRFSAERPKGSFSTLEIQRTEQGDSAMYLCASSLRGSQNLQETQYFGPGTRLLVL.

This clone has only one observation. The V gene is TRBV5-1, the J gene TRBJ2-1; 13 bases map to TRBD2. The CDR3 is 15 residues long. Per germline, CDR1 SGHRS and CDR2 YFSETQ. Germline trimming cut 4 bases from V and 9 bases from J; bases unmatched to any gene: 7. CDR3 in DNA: TGCGCCAGCAGCGATACTAGCGGGGGGGCGGTTGAGCAGTTCTTC. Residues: CASSDTSGGAVEQFF. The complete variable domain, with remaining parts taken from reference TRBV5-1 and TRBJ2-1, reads KAGVTQTPRYLIKTRGQQVTLSCSPISGHRSVSWYQQTPGQGLQFLFEYFSETQRNKGNFPGRFSGRQFSNSRSEMNVSTLELGDSALYLCASSDTSGGAVEQFFGPGTRLTVL.

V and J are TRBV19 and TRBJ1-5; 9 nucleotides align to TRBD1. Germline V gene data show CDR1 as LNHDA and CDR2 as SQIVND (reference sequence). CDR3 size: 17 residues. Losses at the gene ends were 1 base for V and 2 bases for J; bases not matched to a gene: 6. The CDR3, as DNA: TGTGCCAGTAGTATAGGGGGACAGGGTTGGGGCAATCAGCCCCAGCATTTT. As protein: CASSIGGQGWGNQPQHF.

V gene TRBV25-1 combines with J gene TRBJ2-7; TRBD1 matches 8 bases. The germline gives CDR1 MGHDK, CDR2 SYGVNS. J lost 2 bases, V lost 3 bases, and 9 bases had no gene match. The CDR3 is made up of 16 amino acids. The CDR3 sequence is CASSDLVTGETYEQYF. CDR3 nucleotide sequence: TGTGCCAGCAGTGATCTTGTGACAGGGGAAACCTACGAGCAGTACTTC.

CDR3 nucleotide sequence: TGCGCCAGCGGAAGGGGGTACGAGCAGTACTTC. Residues: CASGRGYEQYF. This rearrangement joins TRBV10-1 to TRBJ2-7, with D possibly TRBD1 on 6 matching bases. Germline V gene lookup returns CDR1 WNHNN and CDR2 SYGVQD (reference sequence). This CDR3 is built from 11 residues. The V gene lost 8 bases and the J gene lost 4 bases, with 9 bases spanning the gap.

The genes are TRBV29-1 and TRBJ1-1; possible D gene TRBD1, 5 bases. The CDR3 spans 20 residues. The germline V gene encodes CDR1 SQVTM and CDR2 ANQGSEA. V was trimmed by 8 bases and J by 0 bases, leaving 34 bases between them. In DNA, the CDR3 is TGCAGCCACTTCTTCGCAGGGCCTCCGGCCCAATACAGACTGAACACTGAAGCTTTCTTT. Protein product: CSHFFAGPPAQYRLNTEAFF.

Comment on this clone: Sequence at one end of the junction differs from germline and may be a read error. CDR3 sequence: CSSSPRAGDEKLFF. As DNA, the CDR3 is TGTTCCAGCAGCCCAAGGGCGGGGGATGAAAAACTGTTTTTT. The chain carries TRBV7-9 and TRBJ1-4, with a tentative D call TRBD1 (5 bases). Germline-derived CDR1 and CDR2 are SEHNR and FQNEAQ (reference sequence). The CDR3 is 14 residues long.

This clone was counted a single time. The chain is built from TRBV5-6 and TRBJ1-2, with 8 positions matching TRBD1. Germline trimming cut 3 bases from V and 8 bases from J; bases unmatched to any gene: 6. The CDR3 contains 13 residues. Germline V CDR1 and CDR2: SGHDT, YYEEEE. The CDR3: CASSYNRGAGYTF. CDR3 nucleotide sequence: TGTGCCAGCAGCTACAACAGGGGGGCCGGCTACACCTTC.

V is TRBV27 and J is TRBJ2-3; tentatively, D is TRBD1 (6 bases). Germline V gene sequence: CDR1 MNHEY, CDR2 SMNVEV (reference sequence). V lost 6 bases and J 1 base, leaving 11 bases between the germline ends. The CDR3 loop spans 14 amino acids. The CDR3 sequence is CASSLRTGTDTQYF. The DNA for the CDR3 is TGTGCCAGCAGCTTACGGACAGGCACAGATACGCAGTATTTT.

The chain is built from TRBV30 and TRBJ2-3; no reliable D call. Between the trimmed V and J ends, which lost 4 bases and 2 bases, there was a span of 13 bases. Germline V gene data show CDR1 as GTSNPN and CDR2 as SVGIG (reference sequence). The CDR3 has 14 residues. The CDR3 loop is CAWKGVTSTDTQYF. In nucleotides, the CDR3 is TGTGCCTGGAAAGGAGTTACTTCCACAGATACGCAGTATTTT.

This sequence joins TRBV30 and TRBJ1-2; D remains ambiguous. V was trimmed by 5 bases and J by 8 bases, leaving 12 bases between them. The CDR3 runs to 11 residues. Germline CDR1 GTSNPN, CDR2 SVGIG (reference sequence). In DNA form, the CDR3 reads TGTGCCTGGCGGGGAGGGTACGGCTACACCTTC. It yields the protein CAWRGGYGYTF.

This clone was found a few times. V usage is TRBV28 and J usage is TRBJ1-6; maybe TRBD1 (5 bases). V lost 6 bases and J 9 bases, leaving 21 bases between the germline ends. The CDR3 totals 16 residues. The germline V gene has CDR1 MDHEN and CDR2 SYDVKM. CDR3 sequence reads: CASSPSGGRIGSPLHF. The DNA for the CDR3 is TGTGCCAGCAGCCCCTCCGGGGGACGCATCGGTTCACCCCTCCACTTT.

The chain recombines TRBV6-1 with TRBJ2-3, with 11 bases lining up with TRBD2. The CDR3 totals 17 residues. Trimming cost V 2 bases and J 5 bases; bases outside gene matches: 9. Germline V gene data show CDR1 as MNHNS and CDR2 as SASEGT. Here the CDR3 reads CASSEWPLAGGGDTQYF. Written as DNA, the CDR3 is TGTGCCAGCAGTGAATGGCCCCTAGCGGGGGGAGGAGATACGCAGTATTTT.

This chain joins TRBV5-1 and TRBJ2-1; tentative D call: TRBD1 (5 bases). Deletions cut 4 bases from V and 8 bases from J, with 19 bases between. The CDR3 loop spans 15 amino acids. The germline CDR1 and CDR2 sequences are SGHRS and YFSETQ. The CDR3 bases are TGCGCCAGCAGCACCGGACATCCTAAAGGCTATGAGCAGTTCTTC. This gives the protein CASSTGHPKGYEQFF.

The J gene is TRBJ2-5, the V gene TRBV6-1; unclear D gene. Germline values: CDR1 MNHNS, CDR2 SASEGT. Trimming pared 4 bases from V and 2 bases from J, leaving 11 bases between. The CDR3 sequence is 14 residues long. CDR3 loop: CASSAWRNQETQYF. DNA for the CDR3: TGTGCCAGCAGTGCGTGGCGGAATCAAGAGACCCAGTACTTC.

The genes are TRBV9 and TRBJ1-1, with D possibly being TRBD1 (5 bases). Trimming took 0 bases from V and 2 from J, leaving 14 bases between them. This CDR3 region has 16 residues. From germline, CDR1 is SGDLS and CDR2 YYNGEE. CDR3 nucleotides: TGTGCCAGCAGCGTAGCTACGGGGGGACCTAACACTGAAGCTTTCTTT. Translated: CASSVATGGPNTEAFF.

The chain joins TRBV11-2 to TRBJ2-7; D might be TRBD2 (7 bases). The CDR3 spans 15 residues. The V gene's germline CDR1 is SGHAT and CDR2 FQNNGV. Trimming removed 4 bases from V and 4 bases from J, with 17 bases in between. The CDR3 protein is CASSSLAGRGYEQYF. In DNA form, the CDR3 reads TGTGCCAGCAGCTCCTTAGCAGGGAGGGGGTACGAGCAGTACTTC.

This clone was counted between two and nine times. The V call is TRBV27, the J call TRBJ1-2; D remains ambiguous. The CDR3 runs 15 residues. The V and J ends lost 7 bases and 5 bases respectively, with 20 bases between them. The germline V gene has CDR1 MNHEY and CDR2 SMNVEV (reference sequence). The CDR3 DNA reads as TGTGCCAGCACCAGTATCGCGGGATTGAAATATGGCTACACCTTC. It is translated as CASTSIAGLKYGYTF.

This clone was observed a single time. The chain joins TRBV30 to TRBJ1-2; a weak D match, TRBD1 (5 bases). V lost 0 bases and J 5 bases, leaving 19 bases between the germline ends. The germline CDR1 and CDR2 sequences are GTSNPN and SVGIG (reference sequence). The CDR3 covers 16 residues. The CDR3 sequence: CAWSVIGAGGLYGYTF. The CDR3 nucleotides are TGTGCCTGGAGTGTGATAGGGGCCGGGGGGTTGTATGGCTACACCTTC. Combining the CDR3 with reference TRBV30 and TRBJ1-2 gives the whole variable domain SQTIHQWPATLVQPVGSPLSLECTVEGTSNPNLYWYRQAAGRGLQLLFYSVGIGQISSEVPQNLSASRPQDRQFILSSKKLLLSDSGFYLCAWSVIGAGGLYGYTFGSGTRLTVV.

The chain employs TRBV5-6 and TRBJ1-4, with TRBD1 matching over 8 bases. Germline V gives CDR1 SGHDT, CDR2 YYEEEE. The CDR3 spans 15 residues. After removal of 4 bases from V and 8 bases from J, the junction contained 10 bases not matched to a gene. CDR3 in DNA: TGTGCCAGCAGCCCAAACAGGGGGTTGAGGGAAAAACTGTTTTTT. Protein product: CASSPNRGLREKLFF.

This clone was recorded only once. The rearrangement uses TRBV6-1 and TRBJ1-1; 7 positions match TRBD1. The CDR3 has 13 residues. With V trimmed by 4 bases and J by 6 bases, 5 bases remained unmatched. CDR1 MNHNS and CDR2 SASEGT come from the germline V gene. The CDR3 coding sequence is TGTGCCAGCAGTGTGACAGGGTGGTCTGAAGCTTTCTTT. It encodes CASSVTGWSEAFF.

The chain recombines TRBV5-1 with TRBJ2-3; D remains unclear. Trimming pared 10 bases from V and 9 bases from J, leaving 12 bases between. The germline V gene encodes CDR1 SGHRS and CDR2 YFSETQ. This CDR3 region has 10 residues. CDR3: CARRPGTQYF. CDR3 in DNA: TGCGCCCGTCGACCCGGGACGCAGTATTTT.